This T cell receptor (beta chain) comes out of a study of CD8+ T cells in alopecia areata. The overall study: Affected scalp percentage determined the severity score of treated patients. Notes on the study in general: In scalp, tofacitinib significantly decreased clonality and expanded CD8+ clones among the top 100.

Treatment in this sample: oral pan-JAK inhibitor, 5-10 mg twice daily. A note on this clone: Antigen unknown.

Deletions cut 4 bases from V and 3 bases from J, with 12 bases between. The CDR3 totals 15 residues. The germline gives CDR1 LGHNA, CDR2 YSLEER. Extracted from the samples, RNA was reverse transcribed into cDNA to serve as the sequencing template. Here immunoSEQ multiplex PCR was the method, and the copy in TCRdb shows in-frame clones only, minus some. The table has fewer than 250,000 clones, 43% seen once. This sample comprised CD4+ T cells sorted from blood, obtained at approximately week 36, from a patient treated with tofacitinib. The rearrangement joins TRBV4-3 to TRBJ2-2; a weak D match, TRBD1 (7 bases). This receptor was identified in a human donor with alopecia areata. CDR3 nucleotides: TGCGCCAGCAGCCGACAGGGACTTGACACCGGGGAGCTGTTTTTT. Residues: CASSRQGLDTGELFF.